This TCR beta chain was obtained from a study of OX40 agonist ivuxolimab in advanced cancers. Study-wide background: The treatment was a fully human IgG2 OX40 agonist, ivuxolimab. Aged roughly 23 to 90 with a mean of roughly 63 years, they were 82.7% male. The eligibility criteria allowed prior anti-PD-1, anti-PD-L1 or anti-CTLA-4 therapy, and approximately 40% had some.

Assay used: immunoSEQ multiplex PCR; TCRdb lists only in-frame clones, some missing. Here the sample spans tens of thousands of clones, 85% to 95% being singletons. Systemic immunosuppression or a history of autoimmune disease excluded patients. Germline V gene data show CDR1 as SEHNR and CDR2 as FQNEAQ (reference sequence). V lost 4 bases to trimming and J lost 2 bases, with 17 bases between them. CDR3 size: 16 residues. V gene TRBV7-9 combines with J gene TRBJ1-1; D may be TRBD1 (5 bases). The sample here was CD4+ or CD8+ T cells sorted from blood, taken in a trial of the OX40 agonist ivuxolimab. The source is an adult with an advanced solid tumor such as melanoma, head and neck, liver or kidney cancer. The DNA of the CDR3 is TGTGCCAGCAGCTCCGCCAGGGCTTCTACAAACACTGAAGCTTTCTTT. Translation: CASSSARASTNTEAFF.